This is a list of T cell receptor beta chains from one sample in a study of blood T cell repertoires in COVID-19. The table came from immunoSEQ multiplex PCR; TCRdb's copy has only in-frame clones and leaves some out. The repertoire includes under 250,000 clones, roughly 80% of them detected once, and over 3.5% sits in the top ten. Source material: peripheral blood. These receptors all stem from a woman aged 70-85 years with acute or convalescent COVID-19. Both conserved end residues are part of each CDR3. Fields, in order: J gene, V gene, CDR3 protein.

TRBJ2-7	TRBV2	CASSERDIFYEQYF
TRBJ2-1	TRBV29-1	CSGSVSYNEQFF
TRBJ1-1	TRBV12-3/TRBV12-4	CASSTVPAGEAFF
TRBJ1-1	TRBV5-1	CASSLEGVVTEAFF
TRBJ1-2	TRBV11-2	CASSFDRGGYTF
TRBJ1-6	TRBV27	CASSPGTLPLHF
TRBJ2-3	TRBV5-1	CASSLDTGGPDTQYF
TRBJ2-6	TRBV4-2	CASSFGQSSSGANVLTF
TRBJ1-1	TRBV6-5	CASSLGTGWVTEAFF
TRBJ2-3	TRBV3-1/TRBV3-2	CASSPLAGGTDTQYF
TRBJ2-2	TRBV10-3	CAISSDRGNTGELFF
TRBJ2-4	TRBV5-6	CASSLALQASKNIQYF
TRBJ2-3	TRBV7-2	CASSLRAGGPSTDTQYF
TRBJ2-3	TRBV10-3	CAIRNGGDGSDTQYF
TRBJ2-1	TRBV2	CASSLAGWDEQFF
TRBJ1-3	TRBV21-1	CASSTDRVFSGNTIYF
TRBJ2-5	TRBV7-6	CASSLGSAGGIETQYF
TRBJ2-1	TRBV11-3	CASSAFSGGANEQFF
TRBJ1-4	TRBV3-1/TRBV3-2	CASSQVGRVSTNEKLFF
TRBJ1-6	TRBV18	CASSPPGGYNSPLHF
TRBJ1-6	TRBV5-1	CASSEGARDSPLHF
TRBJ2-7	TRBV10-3	CAISGTSGGASEQYF
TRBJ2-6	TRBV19	CASRRQGKTGANVLTF
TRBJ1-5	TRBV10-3	CAIGRDRGYQPQHF
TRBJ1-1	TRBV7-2	CASSLGQVNTEAFF
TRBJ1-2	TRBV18	CASSPDSNYGYTF
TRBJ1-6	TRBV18	CASSPRGVSPLHF
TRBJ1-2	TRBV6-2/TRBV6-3	CASSGPGQGLYGYTF
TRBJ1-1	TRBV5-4	CASSLDGWGGPMDTEAFF
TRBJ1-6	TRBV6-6	CASSREWSTSGNSPLHF
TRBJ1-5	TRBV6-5	CATQGGVQQPQHF
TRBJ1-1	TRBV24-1	CATSRDSQERETGWDTEAFF
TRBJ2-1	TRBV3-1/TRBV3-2	CASSQGGLRDYNEQFF
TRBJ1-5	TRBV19	CASSPGGGQALNQPQHF
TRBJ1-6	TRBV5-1	CASSGGDSPLHF
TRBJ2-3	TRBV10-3	CAIGGGVTDTQYF
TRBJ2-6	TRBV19	CASSISGDHSGANVLTF
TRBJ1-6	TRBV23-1	CASSLAGVYNSPLHF
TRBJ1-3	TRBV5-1	CASSLGQQGAGNTIYF
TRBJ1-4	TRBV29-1	CSVEVGPGNEKLFF
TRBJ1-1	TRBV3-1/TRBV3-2	CASSQEARNTEAFF
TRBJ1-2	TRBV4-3	CASSPQGEGGYTF
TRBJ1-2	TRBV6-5	CASSRTGSGGYTF
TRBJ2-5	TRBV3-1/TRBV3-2	CASAPTHGGETQYF
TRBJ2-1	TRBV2	CASKLSGGNYNEQFF
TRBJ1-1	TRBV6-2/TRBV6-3	CASSYRYSRRNTEAFF
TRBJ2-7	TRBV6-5	CASSYGADTYEQYF
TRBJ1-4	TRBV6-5	CASRVPGTAYEKLFF